These 20 T cell receptor beta chains were sequenced from one sample in a study of T-cell reconstitution after alpha-beta-depleted transplantation in children (dated by TCRdb to about 2016). Library preparation employed PCR. The data were produced on an Illumina HiSeq 2500. TCR library preparation used molecular barcoding, with unique molecular identifiers applied to normalize quantification of the TCRbeta repertoire. TCRdb itself trimmed the public reads at Q25 with fastp, ran MiXCR and retained productive beta chains. Identical CDR3 proteins give one entry, which carries the most common genes and DNA. Recorded for this sample are approximately 520,000 distinct CDR3 sequences; approximately 32% of them occurred a single time. The ten largest clones represent 2% to 3% of the sample. The sequences come from PBMCs from the stem cell graft donor, collected from the stem cell graft. The source is a human donor who donated a stem cell graft to a child with aplastic anemia.

The chain carries TRBV20-1 and TRBJ2-1, with 11 positions matching TRBD2. The V segment lost 6 bases and the J segment 5 bases; nucleotides outside the gene matches: 6. Per germline, CDR1 DFQATT and CDR2 SNEGSKA (reference sequence). The CDR3 totals 14 residues. CDR3 DNA: TGCAGTGCCCGGGGACTAGCGGATAACAATGAGCAGTTCTTC. It yields the protein CSARGLADNNEQFF.

This clonotype was observed many times. The chain couples TRBV12-3 or TRBV12-4 to TRBJ2-2, with 8 bases lining up with TRBD1. The CDR3 is 13 amino acids. Unmatched junction bases numbered 3, after V lost 6 bases and J lost 6 bases. CDR3 residues: CASRTGVAGELFF. In nucleotides, the CDR3 is TGTGCCAGCAGGACAGGGGTGGCCGGGGAGCTGTTTTTT.

The chain uses TRBV29-1 and TRBJ1-1; possible D gene TRBD1, 5 bases. Germline CDR1 reads SQVTM; CDR2 reads ANQGSEA. V shed 5 bases and J shed 7 bases, with 17 bases lying between them. This CDR3 has 13 residues. The CDR3 nucleotides are TGCAGCGTTCCGGAGGGACGTCGACGTGAAGCTTTCTTT. Its protein product is CSVPEGRRREAFF.

This clonotype was found a few times. V gene TRBV5-1 combines with J gene TRBJ2-1; 10 bases align to TRBD2. CDR1 SGHRS and CDR2 YFSETQ come from the germline V gene. This CDR3 is built from 17 residues. V dropped 4 bases and J dropped 7; count of bases not matched to a gene: 14. The CDR3 DNA sequence: TGCGCCAGCAGCACTACACATCTAGCGGGAGTAGGGAATGAGCAGTTCTTC. Its protein is CASSTTHLAGVGNEQFF.

The V gene is TRBV7-2, the J gene TRBJ2-3; D is possibly TRBD2 (5 bases). V lost 5 bases, J lost 2 bases, and 14 bases lay in between. The CDR3 is 15 residues long. From germline, CDR1 is SGHTA and CDR2 FQGNSA. The CDR3 reads CASSAQPEATDTQYF. The CDR3 region has the DNA TGTGCCAGCAGCGCCCAGCCGGAGGCCACAGATACGCAGTATTTT.

The genes are TRBV9 and TRBJ2-5, with 7 bases aligning to TRBD2. Germline CDR1 is SGDLS and CDR2 is YYNGEE. The CDR3 is 14 amino acids. The V and J ends lost 6 bases and 4 bases, in that order; junction bases with no gene match: 9. In DNA, the CDR3 is TGTGCCAGCACTCCTCGGTCGGGGGGAGAGACCCAGTACTTC. Translation gives CASTPRSGGETQYF.

The sample holds a few counts of this clonotype. V usage is TRBV7-2 and J usage is TRBJ1-6, with unresolved D. This CDR3 region has 16 residues. Germline V gene lookup returns CDR1 SGHTA and CDR2 FQGNSA. Trimming shortened V by 1 base and J by 0 bases, and 7 bases separated the two germline ends. Written as DNA, the CDR3 is TGTGCCAGCAGCTTAGATAGCAGCTCCTATAATTCACCCCTCCACTTT. Protein sequence: CASSLDSSSYNSPLHF.

For the CDR3, the DNA is TGCGCCAGCAGCTTCGAGCAGGGCCCTGGAAACACCATATATTTT. It specifies CASSFEQGPGNTIYF. V usage is TRBV5-1 and J usage is TRBJ1-3; a possible D gene is TRBD1 (5 bases). The CDR3 is 15 residues long. The V end lost 2 bases, the J end lost 2 bases, and 11 bases lay between the germline ends. Germline values: CDR1 SGHRS, CDR2 YFSETQ.

This rearrangement joins TRBV20-1 to TRBJ2-6, with D perhaps matching TRBD2 (6 bases). This CDR3 is 16 amino acids long. V was shortened by 0 bases and J by 2 bases, with 11 bases between the two germline ends. Germline lookup yields CDR1 DFQATT and CDR2 SNEGSKA (reference sequence). CDR3 DNA sequence: TGCAGTGCTAGAGATCTAAGGAGGGCTGGGGCCAACGTCCTGACTTTC. Residues: CSARDLRRAGANVLTF.

This sequence joins TRBV27 and TRBJ1-1; possible D gene TRBD1, 5 bases. V was shortened by 7 bases and J by 1 base, with 22 bases between the two germline ends. The germline gives CDR1 MNHEY, CDR2 SMNVEV (reference sequence). This CDR3 has 17 amino acids. In nucleotides, the CDR3 is TGTGCCAGCACTTTGTCGTGGGGCGTCAAAAGGAACACTGAAGCTTTCTTT. As protein: CASTLSWGVKRNTEAFF.

The chain uses TRBV4-3 and TRBJ1-2, with TRBD1 as a possible D gene (5 bases). This CDR3 has 13 residues. Trimming stripped 0 bases from V and 7 bases from J, with 9 bases between. CDR1 is LGHNA, CDR2 YSLEER, per germline. DNA of the CDR3: TGCGCCAGCAGCCAAGAGCAGGGCCGTGGCTACACCTTC. Translating it yields CASSQEQGRGYTF.

The J gene is TRBJ2-3, the V gene TRBV11-2, with TRBD1 matching over 7 bases. Germline CDR1 is SGHAT and CDR2 is FQNNGV. V lost 2 bases and J lost 3; bases outside the gene matches: 8. This CDR3 region has 16 residues. The CDR3 loop is CASSLSSDRRTDTQYF. DNA for the CDR3: TGTGCCAGCAGCTTAAGTTCGGACAGGAGGACAGATACGCAGTATTTT.

This clonotype was detected a few times. The chain is built from TRBV30 and TRBJ2-1, with D maybe TRBD2 (5 bases). The CDR3 runs to 12 residues. V lost 2 bases and J 8 bases, leaving 10 bases between the germline ends. Germline CDR1 and CDR2: GTSNPN and SVGIG (reference sequence). CDR3: CAWSRTHDEQFF. CDR3 sequence (DNA): TGTGCCTGGAGTCGGACTCATGATGAGCAGTTCTTC.

The gene calls are TRBV12-3 or TRBV12-4 and TRBJ2-7, with no clear D. This CDR3 contains 11 residues. V was trimmed by 6 bases and J by 6 bases, leaving 9 bases between them. CDR3 sequence reads: CASRSEVEQYF. Here the CDR3 DNA reads TGTGCCAGCAGGAGCGAAGTCGAGCAGTACTTC.

This clonotype appeared a few times. The chain is built from TRBV28 and TRBJ1-1; D is possibly TRBD1 (5 bases). Germline CDR1 is MDHEN and CDR2 is SYDVKM. With 7 bases removed from V and 8 bases from J, the gap between germline ends came to 20 bases. This CDR3 region has 14 residues. The CDR3 DNA follows: TGTGCCAGCAAACCATTACAGGATTTTGGGGAAGCTTTCTTT. As protein: CASKPLQDFGEAFF.

The gene calls are TRBV30 and TRBJ2-7, with 10 bases that match TRBD1. J was trimmed by 4 bases and V by 3 bases; bases with no gene match: 9. The CDR3 contains 15 residues. Germline V gives CDR1 GTSNPN, CDR2 SVGIG (reference sequence). This CDR3 is CAWRPTGTGAYEQYV. CDR3 in DNA: TGTGCCTGGAGACCTACCGGGACAGGGGCTTACGAGCAGTACGTC.

The rearrangement uses TRBV30 and TRBJ2-1, with 11 nucleotides matching TRBD2. Trimming took 1 base from V and 12 from J; bases not matched to a gene: 8. Germline-derived CDR1 and CDR2 are GTSNPN and SVGIG (reference sequence). This CDR3 is 14 amino acids long. The DNA of the CDR3 is TGTGCCTGGAGTGGGACTAGCGGGCTCGGGGGGCAGTTCTTC. Translating gives CAWSGTSGLGGQFF.

The chain employs TRBV5-5 and TRBJ2-7; 9 nucleotides line up with TRBD1. The V segment lost 4 bases and the J segment 5 bases; nucleotides outside the gene matches: 13. The CDR3 is 16 residues long. The germline V gene encodes CDR1 SGHKS and CDR2 YYEKEE (reference sequence). DNA of the CDR3: TGTGCCAGCAGCCTCACCCCCGGGACAGGGAGGGACGAGCAGTACTTC. Residues: CASSLTPGTGRDEQYF. Full variable domain (outside the CDR3, taken from reference TRBV5-5 and TRBJ2-7): DAGVTQSPTHLIKTRGQQVTLRCSPISGHKSVSWYQQVLGQGPQFIFQYYEKEERGRGNFPDRFSARQFPNYSSELNVNALLLGDSALYLCASSLTPGTGRDEQYFGPGTRLTVT.

J is TRBJ2-7 and V is TRBV18; 9 positions match TRBD1. The V and J ends lost 1 base and 3 bases, in that order; junction bases with no gene match: 4. This CDR3 has 15 residues. CDR1 and CDR2 (germline): KGHSH, LQKENI. As DNA, the CDR3 is TGTGCCAGCTCACCACGGGGGACAGGGATCTACGAGCAGTACTTC. Its translation is CASSPRGTGIYEQYF. Drawing the rest from reference TRBV18 and TRBJ2-7, the complete variable domain is NAGVMQNPRHLVRRRGQEARLRCSPMKGHSHVYWYRQLPEEGLKFMVYLQKENIIDESGMPKERFSAEFPKEGPSILRIQQVVRGDSAAYFCASSPRGTGIYEQYFGPGTRLTVT.

This sequence joins TRBV12-3 or TRBV12-4 and TRBJ1-1, with D possibly TRBD1 on 5 matching bases. Trimming stripped 6 bases from V and 6 bases from J, with 11 bases between. The CDR3 extends over 12 amino acids. CDR3 loop: CASRRDSPEAFF. CDR3 DNA: TGTGCCAGCAGGCGAGACAGTCCTGAAGCTTTCTTT.